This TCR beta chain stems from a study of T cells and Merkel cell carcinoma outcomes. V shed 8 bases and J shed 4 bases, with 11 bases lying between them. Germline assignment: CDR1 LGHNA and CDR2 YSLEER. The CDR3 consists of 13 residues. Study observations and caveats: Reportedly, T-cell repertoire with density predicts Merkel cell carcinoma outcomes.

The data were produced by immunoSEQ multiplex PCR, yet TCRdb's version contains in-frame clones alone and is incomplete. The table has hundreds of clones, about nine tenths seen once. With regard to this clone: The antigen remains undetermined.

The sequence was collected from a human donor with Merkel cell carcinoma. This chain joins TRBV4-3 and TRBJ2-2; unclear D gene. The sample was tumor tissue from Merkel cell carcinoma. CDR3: CASQPDFTGELFF. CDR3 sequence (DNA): TGCGCCAGCCAACCTGACTTCACCGGGGAGCTGTTTTTT.